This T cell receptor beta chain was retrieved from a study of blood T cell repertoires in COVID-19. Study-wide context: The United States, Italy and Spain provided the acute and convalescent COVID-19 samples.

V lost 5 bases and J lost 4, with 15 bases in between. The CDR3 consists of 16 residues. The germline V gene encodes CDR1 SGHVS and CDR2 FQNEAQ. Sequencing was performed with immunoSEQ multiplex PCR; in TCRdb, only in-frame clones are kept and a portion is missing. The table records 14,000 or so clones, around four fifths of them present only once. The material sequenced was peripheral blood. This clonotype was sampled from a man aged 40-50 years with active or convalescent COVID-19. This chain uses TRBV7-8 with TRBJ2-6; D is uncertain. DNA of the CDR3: TGTGCCAGCAGCCTATTTGAGTCGTCCGGGGCCAACGTCCTGACTTTC. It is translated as CASSLFESSGANVLTF.